What follows are 8 T cell receptor beta chains derived from one specimen sequenced in a study of molecular identifiers for immune sequencing clone quantification. TCRdb used MiXCR to reprocess the PCR reads, holding one entry per CDR3 protein. The profile shows 300,000 to 400,000 distinct CDR3 sequences, roughly 24% of them singletons. The specimen was naive CD8+ T cells from blood, with Jurkat cell RNA spiked in. Subset of the sample: FACS-sorted CD8+CD4-CCR7+CD45RA+ naive T cells. The receptors originated from a human donor in good health. Some libraries in this study had Jurkat cell RNA spiked in.

This clonotype has more than one count but fewer than ten. This chain links TRBV4-3 with TRBJ2-7, with TRBD1 identical over 7 bases. The germline V gene encodes CDR1 LGHNA and CDR2 YSLEER. This CDR3 is built from 15 residues. Trimming at V came to 1 base and at J to 2 bases, leaving 5 bases not matched to a gene. CDR3 DNA sequence: TGCGCCAGCAGCCAAGGGACAGGAAGGACCTACGAGCAGTACTTC. It translates to CASSQGTGRTYEQYF.

This clonotype was counted ten times or more. The J gene is TRBJ1-4, the V gene TRBV6-5, with TRBD1 identical over 7 bases. The germline V gene has CDR1 MNHEY and CDR2 SVGAGI. This CDR3 has 12 amino acids. V lost 10 bases, J lost 6 bases, and 5 bases stayed unmatched. The CDR3 region has the DNA TGTGCCACCGGAGACAGGGATGAAAAACTGTTTTTT. This gives the protein CATGDRDEKLFF.

The chain uses TRBV21-1 and TRBJ2-3; the tabulated D call, TRBD2, remains unverified against the DNA. TRBV21-1 corresponds to a pseudogene. CDR3 length: 14 amino acids. The CDR3 reads CASNRVGGPYTQYF. Here the CDR3 DNA reads TGTGCCAGCAACCGCGTCGGGGGTCCCTATACGCAGTATTTT.

This clonotype was counted at least ten times. The V call is TRBV19, the J call TRBJ1-5; D is undetermined. CDR1 is LNHDA and CDR2 is SQIVND in the germline V gene (reference sequence). V lost 3 bases and J lost 6, with 15 bases in between. CDR3 size: 15 residues. The CDR3 spells CASSIIGILGQPQHF. CDR3 DNA: TGTGCCAGTAGTATTATTGGGATTTTGGGTCAGCCCCAGCATTTT.

This clonotype was detected many times. The rearrangement joins TRBV4-1 to TRBJ2-6; D may match TRBD1 or TRBD2 (5 bases each). The CDR3 contains 18 residues. Per the germline V gene, CDR1 is MGHRA and CDR2 is YSYEKL. Trimming took off 1 base at V and 1 base at J, with 14 bases between the two ends. The CDR3 is CASSQVGTVNSGANVLTF. In DNA, the CDR3 is TGCGCCAGCAGCCAAGTCGGGACGGTGAATTCTGGGGCCAACGTCCTGACTTTC.

V usage is TRBV11-2 and J usage is TRBJ2-7; D unclear. Germline loops: CDR1 SGHAT, CDR2 FQNNGV. Trimming shortened V by 4 bases and J by 4 bases, and 11 bases separated the two germline ends. The CDR3 is 13 residues long. CDR3 coding DNA: TGTGCCAGCAGCTCTGGGGAAAAGTACGAGCAGTACTTC. This codes for CASSSGEKYEQYF.

This clonotype was counted a few times. This sequence joins TRBV28 and TRBJ1-1; D not certain. The CDR3 sequence is 14 residues long. The V end lost 1 base, the J end lost 6 bases, and 12 bases lay between the germline ends. Germline CDR1 is MDHEN and CDR2 is SYDVKM. The chain's CDR3 is CASSLFRSRSEAFF. CDR3 nucleotide sequence: TGTGCCAGCAGTTTATTTCGGTCTCGGTCTGAAGCTTTCTTT.

The rearrangement links TRBV11-2 to TRBJ1-2; D not certain. The germline gives CDR1 SGHAT, CDR2 FQNNGV. V shed 1 base and J shed 4 bases, with 10 bases lying between them. The CDR3 spans 14 residues. The CDR3 sequence: CASSLAPEGYGYTF. DNA for the CDR3: TGTGCCAGCAGCTTAGCCCCCGAGGGCTATGGCTACACCTTC.